This T cell receptor beta chain is from a study of cytomegalovirus exposure and HLA in healthy donors. PCR amplification relied on 60 Vbeta primers (plus 13 Jbeta primers). Sequenced by immunoSEQ multiplex PCR; TCRdb stores in-frame clones only, minus some. The data show 100,000 to 150,000 clones, around 76% seen once. CDR3 length: 14 residues. Trimming pared 4 bases from V and 2 bases from J, leaving 9 bases between. CDR1 SGHTA and CDR2 FQGNSA come from the germline V gene. Study observations and caveats: Prior analysis indicated that the majority of TCR beta V segments exhibited productivity approximately 87% or approximately 30% of the time.

With respect to this clone: Its matching antigen is unknown. This CDR3 is also generated by other DNA sequences in the sample.

The sequencing input was PBMCs. The chain uses TRBV7-2 and TRBJ2-1, with D maybe TRBD2 (5 bases). The TCR was taken from a woman aged 60 to 75 in good health and CMV-seropositive. The CDR3 loop reads CASSSGLPYNEQFF. In DNA form, the CDR3 reads TGTGCCAGCAGCTCAGGACTTCCCTACAATGAGCAGTTCTTC.